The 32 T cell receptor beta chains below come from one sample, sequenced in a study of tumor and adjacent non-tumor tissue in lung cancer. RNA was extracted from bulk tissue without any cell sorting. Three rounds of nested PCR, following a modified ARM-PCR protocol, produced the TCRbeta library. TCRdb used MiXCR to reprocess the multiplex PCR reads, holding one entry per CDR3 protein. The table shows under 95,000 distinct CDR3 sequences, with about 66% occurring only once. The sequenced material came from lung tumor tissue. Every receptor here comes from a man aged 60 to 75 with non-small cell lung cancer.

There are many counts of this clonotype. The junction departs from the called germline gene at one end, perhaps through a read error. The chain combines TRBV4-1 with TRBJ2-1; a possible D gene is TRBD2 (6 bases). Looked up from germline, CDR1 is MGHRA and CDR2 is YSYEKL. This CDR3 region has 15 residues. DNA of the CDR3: TGCGCCAGCAACCAAGGAGGGATCGGGTACAATGAGCAGTTCTTC. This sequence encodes CASNQGGIGYNEQFF.

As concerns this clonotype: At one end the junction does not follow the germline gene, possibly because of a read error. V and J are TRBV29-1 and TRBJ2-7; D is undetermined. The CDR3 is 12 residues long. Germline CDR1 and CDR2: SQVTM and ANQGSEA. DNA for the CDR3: TGCAGCTTTGCTACAGAGCTCTACGAACAGTACTTC. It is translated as CSFATELYEQYF.

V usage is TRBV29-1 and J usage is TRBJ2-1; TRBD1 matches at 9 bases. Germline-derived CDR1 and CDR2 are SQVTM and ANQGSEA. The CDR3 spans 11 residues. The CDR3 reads CGQGSHNEQFF. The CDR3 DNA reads TGCGGACAGGGGTCCCACAATGAGCAGTTCTTC.

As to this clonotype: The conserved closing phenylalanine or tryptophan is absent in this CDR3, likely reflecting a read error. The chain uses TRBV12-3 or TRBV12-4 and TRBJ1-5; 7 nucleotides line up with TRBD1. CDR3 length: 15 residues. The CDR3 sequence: CASSIDGRGGQLQHS. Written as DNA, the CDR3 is TGTGCCAGCAGTATAGACGGCAGGGGGGGTCAGCTCCAGCATTCT.

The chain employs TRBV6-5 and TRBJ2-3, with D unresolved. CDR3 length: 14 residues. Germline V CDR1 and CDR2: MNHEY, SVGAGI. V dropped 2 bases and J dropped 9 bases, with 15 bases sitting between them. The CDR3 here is CASSYRPPAETQYF. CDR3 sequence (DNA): TGTGCCAGCAGTTACAGGCCCCCTGCGGAGACGCAGTATTTT.

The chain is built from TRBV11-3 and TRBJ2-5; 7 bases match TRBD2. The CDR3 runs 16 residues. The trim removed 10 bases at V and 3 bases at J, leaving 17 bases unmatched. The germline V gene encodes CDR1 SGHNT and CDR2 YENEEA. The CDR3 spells CANGLESGIVEETQYF. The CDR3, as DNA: TGTGCCAACGGCTTAGAGAGCGGGATAGTCGAAGAGACCCAGTACTTC.

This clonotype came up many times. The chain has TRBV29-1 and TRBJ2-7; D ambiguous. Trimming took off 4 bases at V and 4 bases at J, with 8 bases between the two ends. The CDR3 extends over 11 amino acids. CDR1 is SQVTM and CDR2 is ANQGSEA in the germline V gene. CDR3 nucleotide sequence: TGCAGCGTTGTAAGCCCGTACGAGCAGTACTTC. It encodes CSVVSPYEQYF.

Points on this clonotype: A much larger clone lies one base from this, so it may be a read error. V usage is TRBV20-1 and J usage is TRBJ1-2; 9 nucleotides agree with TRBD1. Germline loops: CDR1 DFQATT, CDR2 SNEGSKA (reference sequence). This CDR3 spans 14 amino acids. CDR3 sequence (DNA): TGCAGTGCTGGAGACAGGGGGAAGGTCTATGGCTACACCTTC. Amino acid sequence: CSAGDRGKVYGYTF.

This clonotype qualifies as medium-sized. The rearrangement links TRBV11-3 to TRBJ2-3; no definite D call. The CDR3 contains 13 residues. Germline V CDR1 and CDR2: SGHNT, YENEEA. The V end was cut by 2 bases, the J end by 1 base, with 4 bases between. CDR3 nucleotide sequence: TGTGCCAGCAGCTTACGGGGCACAGATACGCAGTATTTT. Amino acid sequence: CASSLRGTDTQYF.

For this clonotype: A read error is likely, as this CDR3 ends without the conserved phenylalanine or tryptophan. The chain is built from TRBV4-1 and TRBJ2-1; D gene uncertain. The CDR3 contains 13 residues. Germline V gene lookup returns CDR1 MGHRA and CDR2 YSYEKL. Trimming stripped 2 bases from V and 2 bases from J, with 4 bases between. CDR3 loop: CASSQSPYNEQFL. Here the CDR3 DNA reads TGCGCCAGCAGCCAAAGCCCCTACAATGAGCAGTTCCTC.

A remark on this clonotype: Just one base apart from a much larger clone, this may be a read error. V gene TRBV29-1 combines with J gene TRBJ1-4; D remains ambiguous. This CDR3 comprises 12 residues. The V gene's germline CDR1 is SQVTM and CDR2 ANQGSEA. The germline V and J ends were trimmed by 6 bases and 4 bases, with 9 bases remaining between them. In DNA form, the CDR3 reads TGCAGCGTGTCTGACCTTAATGAAAAACTGTTTTTT. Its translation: CSVSDLNEKLFF.

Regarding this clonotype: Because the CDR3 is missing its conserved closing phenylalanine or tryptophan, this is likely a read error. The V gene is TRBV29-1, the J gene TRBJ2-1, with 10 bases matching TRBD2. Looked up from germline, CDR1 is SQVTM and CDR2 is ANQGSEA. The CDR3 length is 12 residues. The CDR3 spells CKLAGFTDEQFL. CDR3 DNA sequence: TGCAAACTAGCGGGATTTACAGATGAGCAGTTCTTA.

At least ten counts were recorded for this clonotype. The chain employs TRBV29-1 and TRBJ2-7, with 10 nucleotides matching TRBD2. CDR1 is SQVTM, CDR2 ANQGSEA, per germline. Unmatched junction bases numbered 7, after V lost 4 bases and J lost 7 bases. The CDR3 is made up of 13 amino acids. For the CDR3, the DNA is TGCAGCGTTGGCGCTGGGACTAGCGCTGAGCAGTACTTC. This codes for CSVGAGTSAEQYF.

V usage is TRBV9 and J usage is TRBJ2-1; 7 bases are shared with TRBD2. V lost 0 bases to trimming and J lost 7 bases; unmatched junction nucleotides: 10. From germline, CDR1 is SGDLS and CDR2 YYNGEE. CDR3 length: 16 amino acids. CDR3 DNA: TGTGCCAGCAGCGTAGTTGTGGGAGGGTCACATAATGAGCAGTTCTTC. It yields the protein CASSVVVGGSHNEQFF.

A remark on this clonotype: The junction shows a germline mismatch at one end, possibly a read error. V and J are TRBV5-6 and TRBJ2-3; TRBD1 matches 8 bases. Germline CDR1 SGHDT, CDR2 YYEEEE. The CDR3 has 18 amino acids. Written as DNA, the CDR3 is TGTGCCAGCAGCTTGGGACCGGGGACAGGAACTAGCACGGATACGCAGTATTTT. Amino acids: CASSLGPGTGTSTDTQYF. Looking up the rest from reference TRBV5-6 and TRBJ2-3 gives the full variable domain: DAGVTQSPTHLIKTRGQQVTLRCSPKSGHDTVSWYQQALGQGPQFIFQYYEEEERQRGNFPDRFSGHQFPNYSSELNVNALLLGDSALYLCASSLGPGTGTSTDTQYFGPGTRLTVL.

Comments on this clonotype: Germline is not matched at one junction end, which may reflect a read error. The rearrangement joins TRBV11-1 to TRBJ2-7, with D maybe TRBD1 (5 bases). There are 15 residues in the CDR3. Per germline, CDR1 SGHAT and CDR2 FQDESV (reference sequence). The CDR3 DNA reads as TGCGCCAGCAGCTTAGTGATCACAGGATCTATCAAGCAGTACTTC. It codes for CASSLVITGSIKQYF.

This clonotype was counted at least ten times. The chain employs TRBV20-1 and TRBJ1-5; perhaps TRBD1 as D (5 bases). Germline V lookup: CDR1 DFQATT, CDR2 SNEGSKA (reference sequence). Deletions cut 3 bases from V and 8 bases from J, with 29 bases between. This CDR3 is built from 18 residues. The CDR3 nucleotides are TGCAGTGCTAGGGGCCCTCCCCCGGCACAGGCCCTCCGGGAGCCCCAGCATTTT. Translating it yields CSARGPPPAQALREPQHF.

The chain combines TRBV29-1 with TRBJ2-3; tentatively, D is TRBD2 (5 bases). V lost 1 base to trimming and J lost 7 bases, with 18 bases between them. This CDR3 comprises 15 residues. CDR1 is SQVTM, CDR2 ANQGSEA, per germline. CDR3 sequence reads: CSVEVQWESRNTQYF. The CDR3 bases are TGCAGCGTTGAAGTTCAGTGGGAGAGCCGGAATACGCAGTATTTT.

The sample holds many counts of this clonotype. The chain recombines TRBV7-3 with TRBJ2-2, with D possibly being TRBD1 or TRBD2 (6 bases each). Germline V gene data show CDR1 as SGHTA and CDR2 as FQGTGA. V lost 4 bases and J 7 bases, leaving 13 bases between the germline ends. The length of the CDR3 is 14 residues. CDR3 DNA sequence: TGTGCCAGCAGCTCGGGGGCACAGAACGGGGAGCTGTTTTTT. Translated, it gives CASSSGAQNGELFF.

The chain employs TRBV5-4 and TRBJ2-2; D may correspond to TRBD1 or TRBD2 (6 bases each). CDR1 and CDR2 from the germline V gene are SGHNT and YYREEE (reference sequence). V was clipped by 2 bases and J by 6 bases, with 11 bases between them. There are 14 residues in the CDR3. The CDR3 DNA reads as TGTGCCAGCAGCTTAGGGGGGATCGCCGGGGAGCTGTTTTTT. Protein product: CASSLGGIAGELFF. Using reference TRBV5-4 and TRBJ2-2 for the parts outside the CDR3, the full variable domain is ETGVTQSPTHLIKTRGQQVTLRCSSQSGHNTVSWYQQALGQGPQFIFQYYREEENGRGNFPPRFSGLQFPNYSSELNVNALELDDSALYLCASSLGGIAGELFFGEGSRLTVL.

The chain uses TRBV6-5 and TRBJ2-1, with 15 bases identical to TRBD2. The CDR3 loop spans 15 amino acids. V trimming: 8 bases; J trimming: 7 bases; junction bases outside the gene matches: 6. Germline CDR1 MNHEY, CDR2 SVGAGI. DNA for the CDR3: TGTGCCAGCTGGCGAGGGACTAGCGGGAGGAATGAGCAGTTCTTC. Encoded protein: CASWRGTSGRNEQFF.

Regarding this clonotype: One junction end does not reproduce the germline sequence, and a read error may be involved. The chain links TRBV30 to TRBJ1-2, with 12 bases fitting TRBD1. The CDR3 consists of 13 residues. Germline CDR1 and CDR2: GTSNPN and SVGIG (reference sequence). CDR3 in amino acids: CTWEGQGARGYTF. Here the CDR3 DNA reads TGTACCTGGGAGGGACAGGGGGCGCGAGGCTACACCTTC.

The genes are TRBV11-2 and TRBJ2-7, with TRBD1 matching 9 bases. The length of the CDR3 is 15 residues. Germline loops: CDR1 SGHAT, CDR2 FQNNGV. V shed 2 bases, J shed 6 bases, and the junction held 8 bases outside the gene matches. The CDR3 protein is CASSLLITGGSEQYF. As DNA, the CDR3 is TGTGCCAGCAGCTTACTAATAACAGGGGGCAGCGAGCAGTACTTC.

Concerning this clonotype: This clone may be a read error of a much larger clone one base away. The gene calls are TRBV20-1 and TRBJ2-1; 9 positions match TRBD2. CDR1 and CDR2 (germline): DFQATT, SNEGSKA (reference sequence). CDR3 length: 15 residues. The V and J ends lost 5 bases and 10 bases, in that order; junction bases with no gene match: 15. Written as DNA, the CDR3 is TGCAGTGCTCTCCACCAGGGTAGCGGGAGTCTAGAGCAGTTCTTC. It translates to CSALHQGSGSLEQFF.

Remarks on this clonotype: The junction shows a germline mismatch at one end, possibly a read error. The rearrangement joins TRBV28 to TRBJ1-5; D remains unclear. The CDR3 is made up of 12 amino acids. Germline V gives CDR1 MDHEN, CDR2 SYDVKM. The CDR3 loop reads CASSFRNQHQRF. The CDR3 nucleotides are TGTGCCAGCAGTTTCCGGAATCAGCACCAGCGTTTT.

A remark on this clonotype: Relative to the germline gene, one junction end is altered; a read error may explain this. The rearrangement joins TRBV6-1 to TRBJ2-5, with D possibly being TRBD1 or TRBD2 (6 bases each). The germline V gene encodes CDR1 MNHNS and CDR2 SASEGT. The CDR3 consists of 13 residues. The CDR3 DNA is TGTGCCAACAGGGACGGGAGTCCCGAGACCCAGTGCTTC. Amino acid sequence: CANRDGSPETQCF.

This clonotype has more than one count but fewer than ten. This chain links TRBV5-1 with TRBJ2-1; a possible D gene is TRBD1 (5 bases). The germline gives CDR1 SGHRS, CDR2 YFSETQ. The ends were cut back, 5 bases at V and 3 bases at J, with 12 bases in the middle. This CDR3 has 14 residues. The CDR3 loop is CASRQEPYYNEQFF. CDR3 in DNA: TGCGCCAGCAGACAGGAACCTTACTACAATGAGCAGTTCTTC.

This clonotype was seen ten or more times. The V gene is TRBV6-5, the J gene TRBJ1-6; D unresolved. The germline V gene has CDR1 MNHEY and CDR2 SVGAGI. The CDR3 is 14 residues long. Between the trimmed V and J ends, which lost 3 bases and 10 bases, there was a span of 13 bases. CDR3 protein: CASSYSADRSPLHF. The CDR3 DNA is TGTGCCAGCAGTTATTCGGCGGACCGATCACCCCTCCACTTT.

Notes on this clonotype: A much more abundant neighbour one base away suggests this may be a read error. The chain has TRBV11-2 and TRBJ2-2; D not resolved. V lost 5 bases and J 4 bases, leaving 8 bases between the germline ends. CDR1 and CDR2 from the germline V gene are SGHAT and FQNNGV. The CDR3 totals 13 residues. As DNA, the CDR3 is TGTGCCAGCAGCCAATCGGTCACCGGGGAGCTGTTTTTT. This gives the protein CASSQSVTGELFF.

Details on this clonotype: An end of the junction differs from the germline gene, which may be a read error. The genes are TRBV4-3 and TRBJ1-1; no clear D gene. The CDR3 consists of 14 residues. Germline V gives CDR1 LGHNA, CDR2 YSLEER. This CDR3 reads CTSNQEVTGTEAFF. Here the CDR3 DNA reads TGCACCAGCAACCAAGAAGTCACGGGCACTGAAGCTTTCTTT.

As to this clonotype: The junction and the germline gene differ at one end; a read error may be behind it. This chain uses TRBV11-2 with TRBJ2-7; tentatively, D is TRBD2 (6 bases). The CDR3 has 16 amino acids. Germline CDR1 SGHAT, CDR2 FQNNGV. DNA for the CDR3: TGTGCCAGCACCTTAGTCGGCGGTCGGGGGAGCTACGAGCAATACTTC. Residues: CASTLVGGRGSYEQYF.

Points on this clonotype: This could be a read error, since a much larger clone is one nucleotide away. The CDR3 DNA reads TGTGCCAGCAGCTGGGAGACAGGGGAAAACGAGCGGTACTTC. Protein sequence: CASSWETGENERYF. The V gene is TRBV5-4, the J gene TRBJ2-7; 8 bases are a match to TRBD1. There are 14 residues in the CDR3. Per germline, CDR1 SGHNT and CDR2 YYREEE (reference sequence).